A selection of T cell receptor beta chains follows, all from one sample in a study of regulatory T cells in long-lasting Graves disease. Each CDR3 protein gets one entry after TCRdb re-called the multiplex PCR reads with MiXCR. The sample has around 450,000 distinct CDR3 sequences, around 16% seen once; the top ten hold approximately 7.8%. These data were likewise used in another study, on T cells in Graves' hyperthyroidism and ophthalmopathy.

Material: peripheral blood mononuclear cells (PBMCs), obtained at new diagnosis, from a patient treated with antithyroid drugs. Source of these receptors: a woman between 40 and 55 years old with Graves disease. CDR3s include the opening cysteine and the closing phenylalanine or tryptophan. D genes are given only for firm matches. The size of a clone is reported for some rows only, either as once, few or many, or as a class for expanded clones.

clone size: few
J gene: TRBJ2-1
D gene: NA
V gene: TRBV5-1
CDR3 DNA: TGCGCCAGCTTAAAAGGGGACGCCTCCACACGCTCCTACAATGAGCAGTTCTTC
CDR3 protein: CASLKGDASTRSYNEQFF

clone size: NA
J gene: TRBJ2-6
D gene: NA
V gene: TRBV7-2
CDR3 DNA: TGTGCCAGCAGCCTCAGAGGGTCTGCTGGGGCCAACGTCCTGACTTTC
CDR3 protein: CASSLRGSAGANVLTF

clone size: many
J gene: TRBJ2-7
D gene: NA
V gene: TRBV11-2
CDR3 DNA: TGTGCCAGCAGCTTAATCCGACGGGGCACTATGGGCGAGCAGTACTTC
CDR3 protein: CASSLIRRGTMGEQYF

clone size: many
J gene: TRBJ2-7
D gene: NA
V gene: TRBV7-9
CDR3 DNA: TGTGCCAGCAACCCGACAGAGTCCTACGAGCAGTACTTC
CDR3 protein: CASNPTESYEQYF

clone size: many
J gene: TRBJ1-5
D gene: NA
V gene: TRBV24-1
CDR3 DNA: TGTGCCACCAGTGGCAGGGAGGATCAGCCCCAGCATTTT
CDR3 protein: CATSGREDQPQHF

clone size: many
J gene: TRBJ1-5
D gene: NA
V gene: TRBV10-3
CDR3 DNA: TGTGCCATCAGTGAATTGGGACCGACCTCGGGGCAGCCCCAGCATTTT
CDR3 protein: CAISELGPTSGQPQHF

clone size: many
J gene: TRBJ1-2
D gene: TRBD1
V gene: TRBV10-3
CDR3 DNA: TGTGCCATCAAGGGACAGGGAACGGATGGCTACACCTTC
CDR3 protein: CAIKGQGTDGYTF

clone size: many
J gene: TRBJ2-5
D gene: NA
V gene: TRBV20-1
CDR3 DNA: TGCAGTGCTAGAGTCCCACAGGGCGAGGTGGGTGTAGGAGAGACCCAGTACTTC
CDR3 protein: CSARVPQGEVGVGETQYF

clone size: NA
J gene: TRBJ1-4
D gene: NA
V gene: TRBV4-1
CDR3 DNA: TGCGCCAGCAGCCAAGTTCTCAGGAAAACTAATGAAAAACTGTTTTTT
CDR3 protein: CASSQVLRKTNEKLFF

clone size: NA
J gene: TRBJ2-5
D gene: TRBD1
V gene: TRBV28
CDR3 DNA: TGTGCCAGCAGTTCACGCAGGGGGTACCAAGAGACCCAGTACTTC
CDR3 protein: CASSSRRGYQETQYF

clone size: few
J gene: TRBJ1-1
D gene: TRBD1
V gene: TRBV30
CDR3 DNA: TGTGCCTGGGAAGGAGGACAGGGTGGTGGGCGCCGGGTAAAAGACACTGAAGCTTTCTTT
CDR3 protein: CAWEGGQGGGRRVKDTEAFF

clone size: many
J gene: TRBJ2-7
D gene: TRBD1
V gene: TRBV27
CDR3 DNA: TGTGCCAGCAGTTTATCGGTTGACAGGGGCTACGAGCAGTACTTC
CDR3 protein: CASSLSVDRGYEQYF

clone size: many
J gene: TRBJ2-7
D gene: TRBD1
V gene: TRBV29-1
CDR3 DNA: TGCAGCGTTGAAGATCAGGCAGGGGGCTACGAGCAGTACTTC
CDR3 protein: CSVEDQAGGYEQYF

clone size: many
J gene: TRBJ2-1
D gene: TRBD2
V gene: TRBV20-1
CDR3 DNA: TGCAGTGCCCGGACTGGACTAGGTTACAATGAGCAGTTCTTC
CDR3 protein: CSARTGLGYNEQFF

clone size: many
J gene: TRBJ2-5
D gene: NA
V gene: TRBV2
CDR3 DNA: TGTGCCAGCAGTGAATGGGGGCAAGAGACCCAGTACTTC
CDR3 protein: CASSEWGQETQYF

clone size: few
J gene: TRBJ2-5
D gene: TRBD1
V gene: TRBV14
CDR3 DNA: TGTGCCAGCAGCCGCTGGGACAGGGGGCGAGAGACCCAGTACTTC
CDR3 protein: CASSRWDRGRETQYF

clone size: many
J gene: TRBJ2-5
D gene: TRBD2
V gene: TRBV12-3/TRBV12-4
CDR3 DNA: TGTGCCAGCAGTTTGATGCGGGAGGGCCTCGGGGAGACCCAGTACTTC
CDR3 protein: CASSLMREGLGETQYF

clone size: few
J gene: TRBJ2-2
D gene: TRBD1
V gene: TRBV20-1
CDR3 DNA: TGCAGTGCTAGAGATCCGACGAGGGGACAGGAACTCTACACCGGGGAGCTGTTTTTT
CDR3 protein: CSARDPTRGQELYTGELFF

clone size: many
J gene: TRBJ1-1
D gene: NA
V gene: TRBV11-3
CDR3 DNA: TGTGCCAGCAGCAAGCGAGAGGGGGGCACTGAAGCTTTCTTT
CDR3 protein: CASSKREGGTEAFF

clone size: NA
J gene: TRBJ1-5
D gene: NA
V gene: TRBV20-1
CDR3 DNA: TGCAGTGCTAATCGTGGTAGCATGACAGATCAGCCCCAGCATTTT
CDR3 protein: CSANRGSMTDQPQHF

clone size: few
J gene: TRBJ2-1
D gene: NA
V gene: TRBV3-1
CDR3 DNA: TGTGCCAGCAGCCCCTCGGGAGATCCCGGGGACAATGAGCAGTTCTTC
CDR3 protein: CASSPSGDPGDNEQFF

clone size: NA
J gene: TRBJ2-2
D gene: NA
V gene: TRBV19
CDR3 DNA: TGTGCCAGTAGGGCTGGATCGGCCGGGGAGCTGTTTTTT
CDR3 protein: CASRAGSAGELFF

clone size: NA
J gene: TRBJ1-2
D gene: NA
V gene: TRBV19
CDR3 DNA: TGTGCCAGTAGTGGTGGGGGACCGAATGGCTACACCTTC
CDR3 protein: CASSGGGPNGYTF

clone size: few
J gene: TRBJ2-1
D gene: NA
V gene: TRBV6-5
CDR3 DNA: TGTGCCAGCAGTTCGACTGGATTCTACAATGAGCAGTTCTTC
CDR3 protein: CASSSTGFYNEQFF

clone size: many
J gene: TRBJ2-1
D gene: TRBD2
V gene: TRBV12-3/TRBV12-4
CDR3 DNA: TGTGCCAGCACCCTTAGCGGGGGCTCCTACAATGAGCAGTTCTTC
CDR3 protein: CASTLSGGSYNEQFF

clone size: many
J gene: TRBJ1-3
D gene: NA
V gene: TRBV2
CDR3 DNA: TGTGCCAGCACCGCGGACTCAAACACCATATATTTT
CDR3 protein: CASTADSNTIYF

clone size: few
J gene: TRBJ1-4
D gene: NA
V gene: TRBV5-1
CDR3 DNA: TGCGCCAGCAGCATCGACGGGGTTGGAGAAAAACTGTTTTTT
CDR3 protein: CASSIDGVGEKLFF

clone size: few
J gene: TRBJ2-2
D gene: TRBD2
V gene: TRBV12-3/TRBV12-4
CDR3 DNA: TGTGCCAGCACCACTTCTCCGGGACTAGCGTCACCGGGAGGGAACACCGGGGAGCTGTTTTTT
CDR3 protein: CASTTSPGLASPGGNTGELFF

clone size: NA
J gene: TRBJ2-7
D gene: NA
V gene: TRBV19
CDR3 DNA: TGTGCCAGTAGTATCGGCAGTCCCTACGAGCAGTACTTC
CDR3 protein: CASSIGSPYEQYF

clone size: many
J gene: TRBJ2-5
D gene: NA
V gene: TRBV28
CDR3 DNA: TGTGCCAGCAGTTTTGGGGGAACAGGAGAGACCCAGTACTTC
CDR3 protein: CASSFGGTGETQYF

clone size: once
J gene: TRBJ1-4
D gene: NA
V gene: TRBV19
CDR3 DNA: TGTGCCAGTAGTGTCCGGGCCTCAACTAATGAAAAACTGTTTTTT
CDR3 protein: CASSVRASTNEKLFF

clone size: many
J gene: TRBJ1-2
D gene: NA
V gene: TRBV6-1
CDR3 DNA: TGTGCCAGCAGTACCCAACAGGGTCCGCCCTTTTATGGCTACACCTTC
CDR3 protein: CASSTQQGPPFYGYTF

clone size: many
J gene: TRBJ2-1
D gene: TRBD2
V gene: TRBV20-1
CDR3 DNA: TGCAGTGCTAGAGATAGGTGGGGGACTAGCGGGAGGGATGAGCAGTTCTTC
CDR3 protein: CSARDRWGTSGRDEQFF

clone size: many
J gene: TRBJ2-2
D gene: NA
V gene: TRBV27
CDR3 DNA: TGTGCCAGCAGTTTATTTAACGGGAGAGTCACCGGGGAGCTGTTTTTT
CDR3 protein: CASSLFNGRVTGELFF

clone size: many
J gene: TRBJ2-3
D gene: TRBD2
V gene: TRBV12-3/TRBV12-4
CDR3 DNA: TGTGCCAGCAGCCAGACTAGCCCAGATACGCAGTATTTT
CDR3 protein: CASSQTSPDTQYF

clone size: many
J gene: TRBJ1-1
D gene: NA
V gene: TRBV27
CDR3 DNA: TGTGCCAGCAGCTTAGGGGTTTACACTGAAGCTTTCTTT
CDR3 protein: CASSLGVYTEAFF

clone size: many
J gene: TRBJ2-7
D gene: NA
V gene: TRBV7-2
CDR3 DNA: TGTGCCAGCAGCTCCAGTTACCGACCCCAGTACTTC
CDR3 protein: CASSSSYRPQYF

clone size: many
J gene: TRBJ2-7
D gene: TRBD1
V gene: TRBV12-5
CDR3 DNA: TGTGCTAGCCGTGGGACAGCCTACGAGCAGTACTTC
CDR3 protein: CASRGTAYEQYF